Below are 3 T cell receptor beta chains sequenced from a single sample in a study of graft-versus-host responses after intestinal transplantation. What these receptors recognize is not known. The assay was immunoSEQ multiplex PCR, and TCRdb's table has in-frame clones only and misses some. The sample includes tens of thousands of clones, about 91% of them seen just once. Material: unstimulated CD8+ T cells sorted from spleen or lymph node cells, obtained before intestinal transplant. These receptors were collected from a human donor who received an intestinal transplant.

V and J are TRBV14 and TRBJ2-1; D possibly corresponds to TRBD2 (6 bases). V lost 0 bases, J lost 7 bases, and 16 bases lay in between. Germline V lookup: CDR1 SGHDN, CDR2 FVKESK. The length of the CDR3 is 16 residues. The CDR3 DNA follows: TGTGCCAGCAGCCAAGAATGGAGTAGCGGAGTGAATGAGCAGTTCTTC. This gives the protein CASSQEWSSGVNEQFF.

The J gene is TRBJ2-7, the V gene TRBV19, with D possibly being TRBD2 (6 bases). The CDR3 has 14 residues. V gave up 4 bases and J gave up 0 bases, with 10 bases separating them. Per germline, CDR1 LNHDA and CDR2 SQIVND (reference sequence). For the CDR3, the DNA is TGTGCCAGTAGTACTGACGGGAGCTCCTACGAGCAGTACTTC. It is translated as CASSTDGSSYEQYF.

The CDR3 DNA sequence: TGTGCCAGCAGTTACTCCGTGAATGAGCAGTTCTTC. This encodes CASSYSVNEQFF. This chain connects TRBV6-5 to TRBJ2-1; D gene unclear. The CDR3 totals 12 residues. Trimming removed 0 bases at V and 7 bases at J, with 4 bases between. The germline V gene encodes CDR1 MNHEY and CDR2 SVGAGI.